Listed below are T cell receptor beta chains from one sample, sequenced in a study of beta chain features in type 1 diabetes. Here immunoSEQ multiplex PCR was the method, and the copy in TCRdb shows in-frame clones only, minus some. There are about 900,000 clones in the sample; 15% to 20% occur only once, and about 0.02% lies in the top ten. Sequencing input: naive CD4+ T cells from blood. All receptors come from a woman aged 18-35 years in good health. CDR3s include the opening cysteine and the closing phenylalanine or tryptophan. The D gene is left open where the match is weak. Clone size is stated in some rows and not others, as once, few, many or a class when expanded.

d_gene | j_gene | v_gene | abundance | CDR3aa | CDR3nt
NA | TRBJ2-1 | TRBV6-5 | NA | CASSLDRYNEQFF | TGTGCCAGCAGTCTGGACAGATACAATGAGCAGTTCTTC
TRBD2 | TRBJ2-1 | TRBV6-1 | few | CASRTGLASNEQFF | TGTGCCAGCAGGACGGGACTAGCGAGCAATGAGCAGTTCTTC
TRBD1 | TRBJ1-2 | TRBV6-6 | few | CASSDGDRRYGYTF | TGTGCCAGCAGTGATGGGGACAGGAGATATGGCTACACCTTC
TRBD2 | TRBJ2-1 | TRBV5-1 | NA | CASSATSGNNEQFF | TGCGCCAGCAGCGCGACTAGCGGGAACAATGAGCAGTTCTTC
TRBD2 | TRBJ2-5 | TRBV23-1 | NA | CASRNLGGRAASETQYF | TGCGCCAGCAGAAATCTGGGCGGGAGGGCTGCTTCGGAGACCCAGTACTTC
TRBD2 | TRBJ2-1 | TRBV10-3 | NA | CAISTGTTHGNEQFF | TGTGCCATCAGCACCGGGACTACCCACGGGAATGAGCAGTTCTTC
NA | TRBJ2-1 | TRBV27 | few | CASITHGGEQFF | TGTGCCAGCATTACACATGGGGGTGAGCAGTTCTTC
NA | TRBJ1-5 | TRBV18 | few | CASSPGRDQPQHF | TGTGCCAGCTCCCCAGGGAGGGATCAGCCCCAGCATTTT
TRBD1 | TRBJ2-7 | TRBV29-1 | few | CSVEVGQGVYEQYF | TGCAGCGTTGAAGTCGGACAGGGGGTTTACGAGCAGTACTTC
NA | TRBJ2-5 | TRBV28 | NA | CASSPLGGRETQYF | TGTGCCAGCAGTCCCCTGGGGGGGCGGGAGACCCAGTACTTC
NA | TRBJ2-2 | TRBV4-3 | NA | CASSQANRAGELFF | TGCGCCAGCAGCCAAGCGAACAGGGCCGGGGAGCTGTTTTTT
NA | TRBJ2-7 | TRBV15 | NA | CATSRDIGGTYEQYF | TGTGCCACCAGCAGAGATATCGGGGGCACCTACGAGCAGTACTTC
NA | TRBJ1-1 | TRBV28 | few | CASSYPRARTEAFF | TGTGCCAGCAGCTATCCCCGGGCGAGGACTGAAGCTTTCTTT
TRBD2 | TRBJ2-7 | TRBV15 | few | CATSVGTMASYEQYF | TGTGCCACCAGCGTCGGGACTATGGCTTCGTACGAGCAGTACTTC
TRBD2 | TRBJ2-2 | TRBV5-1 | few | CASSSPGLAGTGELFF | TGCGCCAGCAGCTCCCCCGGACTAGCGGGTACCGGGGAGCTGTTTTTT
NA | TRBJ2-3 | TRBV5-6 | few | CASSLGDTQYF | TGTGCCAGCAGCTTGGGGGATACGCAGTATTTT
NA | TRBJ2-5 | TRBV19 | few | CASSRDFSGTVSETQYF | TGTGCCAGTAGTAGAGACTTTTCCGGGACCGTTTCGGAGACCCAGTACTTC
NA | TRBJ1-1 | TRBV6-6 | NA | CASTQQRDNTEAFF | TGTGCCAGCACTCAGCAACGGGACAACACTGAAGCTTTCTTT
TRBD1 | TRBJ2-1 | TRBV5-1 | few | CASRTRDRVYGRGAGDEQFF | TGCGCCAGCAGAACCCGGGACAGGGTTTACGGGAGAGGGGCAGGGGATGAGCAGTTCTTC
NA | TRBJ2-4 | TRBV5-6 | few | CASSYSRGNIQYF | TGTGCCAGCAGCTACTCCAGAGGGAACATTCAGTACTTC
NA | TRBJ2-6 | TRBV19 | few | CASSEQTGANVLTF | TGTGCCAGTTCTGAGCAAACTGGGGCCAACGTCCTGACTTTC
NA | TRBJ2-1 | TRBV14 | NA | CASSQGSQSSYNEQFF | TGTGCCAGCAGCCAAGGGAGCCAGAGCTCCTACAATGAGCAGTTCTTC
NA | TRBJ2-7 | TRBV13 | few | CASRGPGYPTYEQYF | TGTGCCAGCAGGGGTCCGGGGTATCCCACCTACGAGCAGTACTTC
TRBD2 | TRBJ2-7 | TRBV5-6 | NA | CASSLRGLARTYEQYF | TGTGCCAGCAGCCTCAGAGGACTAGCGAGAACCTACGAGCAGTACTTC
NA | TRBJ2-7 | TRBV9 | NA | CASSVVRAEQYF | TGTGCCAGCAGCGTAGTTCGAGCGGAGCAGTACTTC
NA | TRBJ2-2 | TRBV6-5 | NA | CASSLRVPGELFF | TGTGCCAGCAGTTTGAGAGTTCCTGGGGAGCTGTTTTTT
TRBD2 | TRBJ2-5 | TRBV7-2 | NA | CASSLRPGGAETQYF | TGTGCCAGCAGCTTACGTCCGGGAGGGGCAGAGACCCAGTACTTC
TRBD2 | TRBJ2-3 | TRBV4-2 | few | CASSQETSGSTQYF | TGTGCCAGCAGCCAAGAGACTAGCGGGAGTACGCAGTATTTT
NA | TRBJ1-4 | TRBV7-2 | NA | CASSLVGRPEKLFF | TGTGCCAGCAGCTTAGTGGGGCGACCGGAGAAACTGTTTTTT
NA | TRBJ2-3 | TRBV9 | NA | CASSVADYRTDTQYF | TGTGCCAGCAGCGTCGCGGACTACCGCACAGATACGCAGTACTTT
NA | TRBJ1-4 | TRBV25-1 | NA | CASSAYRQSSPEKLFF | TGTGCCAGCAGTGCCTACCGACAGTCTTCGCCCGAAAAACTGTTTTTT
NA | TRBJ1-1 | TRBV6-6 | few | CASSYSTGIGAFF | TGTGCCAGCAGTTACTCAACAGGGATAGGAGCTTTCTTT
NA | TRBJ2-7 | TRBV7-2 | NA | CASSRTGTPLYEQYF | TGTGCCAGCAGCCGTACCGGGACTCCACTCTACGAGCAGTACTTC
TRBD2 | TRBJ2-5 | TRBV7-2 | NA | CASSLRGGLAEETQYF | TGTGCCAGCAGCTTAAGAGGGGGACTAGCGGAAGAGACCCAGTACTTC
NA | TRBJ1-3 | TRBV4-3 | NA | CASGSGGSGNTIYF | TGCGCCAGCGGTTCGGGAGGGTCTGGAAACACCATATATTTT
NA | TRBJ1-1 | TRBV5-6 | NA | CASSLMGMNTEAFF | TGTGCCAGCAGCTTGATGGGGATGAACACTGAAGCTTTCTTT
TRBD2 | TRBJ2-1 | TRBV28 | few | CASTREHGWYNEQFF | TGTGCCAGCACGCGGGAGCACGGGTGGTACAATGAGCAGTTCTTC
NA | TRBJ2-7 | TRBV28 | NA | CASSTHYEQYF | TGTGCCAGCAGCACACACTACGAGCAGTACTTC
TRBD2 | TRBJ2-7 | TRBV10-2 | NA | CASSESMSSGRFYEQYF | TGCGCCAGCAGTGAGTCTATGTCTAGCGGGCGCTTCTACGAGCAGTACTTC
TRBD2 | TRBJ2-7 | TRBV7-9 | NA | CASSLVSGGQYF | TGTGCCAGCAGCTTAGTTTCGGGGGGACAGTACTTC